This paragraph covers one T cell receptor (beta chain) sequence. This CDR3 is 13 amino acids long. The V end lost 7 bases, the J end lost 4 bases, and 14 bases lay between the germline ends. Germline V CDR1 and CDR2: MDHEN, SYDVKM. This sample is drawn from a study of shared clonotypes between healthy human individuals. The assay was run at deep level. Sorted-subset replicate PCRs used around 200 ng of genomic DNA. This amount corresponded to 30,000 to 35,000 T cell genomes. Assay: immunoSEQ multiplex PCR; the TCRdb copy retains only in-frame clones and omits some. The sample has roughly 660,000 clones; 90% are singletons.

This sequence originates from a man in his late teens or twenties in good health. Some clones in this sample may be carry-over from other donors' samples. The specimen was memory CD8+ T cells from PBMCs. Subset here: CD45RO+ cells pooled with CCR7-negative TemRA cells. This chain links TRBV28 with TRBJ2-7; no clear D. DNA of the CDR3: TGTGCCAGCACCCATGGGGTGGGGTACGAGCAGTACTTC. This codes for CASTHGVGYEQYF.